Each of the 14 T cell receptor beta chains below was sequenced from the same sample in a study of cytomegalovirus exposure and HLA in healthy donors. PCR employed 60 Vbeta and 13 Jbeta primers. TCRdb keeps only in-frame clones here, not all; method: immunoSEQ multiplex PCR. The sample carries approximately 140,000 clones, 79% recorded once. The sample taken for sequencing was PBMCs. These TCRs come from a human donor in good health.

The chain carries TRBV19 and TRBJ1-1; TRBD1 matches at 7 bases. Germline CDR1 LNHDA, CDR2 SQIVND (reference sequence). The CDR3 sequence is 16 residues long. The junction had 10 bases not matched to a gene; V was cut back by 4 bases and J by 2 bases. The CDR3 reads CASSTPLRQGNTEAFF. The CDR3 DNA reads TGTGCCAGTAGTACACCGTTGAGACAGGGTAACACTGAAGCTTTCTTT.

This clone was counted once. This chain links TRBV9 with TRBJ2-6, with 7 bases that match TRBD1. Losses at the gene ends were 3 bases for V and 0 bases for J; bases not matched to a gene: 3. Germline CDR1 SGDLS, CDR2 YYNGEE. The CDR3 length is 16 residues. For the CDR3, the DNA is TGTGCCAGCAGCGCGAACAGGGGCTCTGGGGCCAACGTCCTGACTTTC. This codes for CASSANRGSGANVLTF.

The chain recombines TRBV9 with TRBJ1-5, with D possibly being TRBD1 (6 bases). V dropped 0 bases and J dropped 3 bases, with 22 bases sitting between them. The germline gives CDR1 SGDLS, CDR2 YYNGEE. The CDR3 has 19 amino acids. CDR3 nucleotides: TGTGCCAGCAGCGTAGAGGGGGGGGCAGTAGCGAAATTCAATCAGCCCCAGCATTTT. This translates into CASSVEGGAVAKFNQPQHF.

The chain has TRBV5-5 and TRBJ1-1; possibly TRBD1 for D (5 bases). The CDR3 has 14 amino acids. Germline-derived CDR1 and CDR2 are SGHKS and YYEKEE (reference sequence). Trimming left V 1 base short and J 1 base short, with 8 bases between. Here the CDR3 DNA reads TGTGCCAGCAGCTTGTTTCAGGGGAACACTGAAGCTTTCTTT. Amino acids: CASSLFQGNTEAFF.

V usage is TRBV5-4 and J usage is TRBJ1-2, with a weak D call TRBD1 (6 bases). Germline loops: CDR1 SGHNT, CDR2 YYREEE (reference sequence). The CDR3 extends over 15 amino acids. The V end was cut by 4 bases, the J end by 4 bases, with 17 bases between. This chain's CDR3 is CASSPTGSYSYGYTF. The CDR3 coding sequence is TGTGCCAGCAGCCCGACAGGTTCCTATTCCTATGGCTACACCTTC.

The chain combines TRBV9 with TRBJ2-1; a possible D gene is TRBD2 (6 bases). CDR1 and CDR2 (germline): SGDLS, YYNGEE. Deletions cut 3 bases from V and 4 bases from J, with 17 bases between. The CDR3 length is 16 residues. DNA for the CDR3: TGTGCCAGCAGCGCCGACATAGCGGATAATTACAATGAGCAGTTCTTC. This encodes CASSADIADNYNEQFF.

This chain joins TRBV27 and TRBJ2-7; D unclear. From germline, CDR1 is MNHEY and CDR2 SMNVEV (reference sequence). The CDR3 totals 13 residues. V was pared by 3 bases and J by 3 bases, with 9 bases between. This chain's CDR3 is CASSLNSYYEQYF. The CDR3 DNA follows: TGTGCCAGCAGTTTGAACAGCTACTACGAGCAGTACTTC.

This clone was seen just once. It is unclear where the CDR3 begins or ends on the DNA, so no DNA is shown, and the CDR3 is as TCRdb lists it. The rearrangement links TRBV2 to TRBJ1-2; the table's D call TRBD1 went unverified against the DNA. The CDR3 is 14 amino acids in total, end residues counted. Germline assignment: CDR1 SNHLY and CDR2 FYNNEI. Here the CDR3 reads CASSVGQGNYGYPF.

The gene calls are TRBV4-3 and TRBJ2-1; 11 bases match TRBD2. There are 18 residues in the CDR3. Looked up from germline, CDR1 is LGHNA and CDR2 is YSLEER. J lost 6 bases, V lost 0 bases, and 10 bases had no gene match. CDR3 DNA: TGCGCCAGCAGCCAAGATATGGTCATAGCGGGAGGGGGCAATGAGCAGTTCTTC. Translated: CASSQDMVIAGGGNEQFF.

CDR3: CASSQEPGLAGGPVYEQYF. The DNA of the CDR3 is TGCGCCAGCAGCCAAGAACCGGGACTAGCGGGAGGCCCAGTCTACGAGCAGTACTTC. The V and J genes are TRBV4-1 and TRBJ2-7; 15 nucleotides line up with TRBD2. The CDR3 extends over 19 amino acids. The V gene end was trimmed by 0 bases and the J gene end by 3 bases; junction bases not matched to a gene: 9. CDR1 is MGHRA, CDR2 YSYEKL, per germline.

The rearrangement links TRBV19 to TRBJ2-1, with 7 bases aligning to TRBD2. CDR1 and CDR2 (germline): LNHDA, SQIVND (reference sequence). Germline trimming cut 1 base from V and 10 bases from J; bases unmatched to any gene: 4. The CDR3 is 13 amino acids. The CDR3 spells CASSIGPSGEQFF. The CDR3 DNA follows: TGTGCCAGTAGTATAGGTCCTAGCGGAGAGCAGTTCTTC.

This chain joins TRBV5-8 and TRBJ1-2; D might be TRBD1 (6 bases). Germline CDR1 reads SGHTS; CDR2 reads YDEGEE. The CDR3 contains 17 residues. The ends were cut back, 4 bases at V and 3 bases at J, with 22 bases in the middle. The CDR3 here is CASSPRVAGVIHYGYTF. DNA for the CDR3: TGTGCCAGCAGCCCCCGGGTGGCAGGGGTGATTCACTATGGCTACACCTTC.

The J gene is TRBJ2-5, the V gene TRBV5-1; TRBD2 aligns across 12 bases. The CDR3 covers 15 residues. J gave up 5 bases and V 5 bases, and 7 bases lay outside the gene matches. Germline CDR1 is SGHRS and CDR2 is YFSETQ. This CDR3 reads CASRSSGGAYETQYF. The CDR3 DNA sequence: TGCGCCAGCAGGTCTAGCGGGGGGGCTTACGAGACCCAGTACTTC.

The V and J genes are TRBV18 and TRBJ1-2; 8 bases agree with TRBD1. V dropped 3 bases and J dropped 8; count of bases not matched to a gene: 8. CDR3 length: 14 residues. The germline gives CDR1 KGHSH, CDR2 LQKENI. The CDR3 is CASSPTQGAMGYTF. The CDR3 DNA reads TGTGCCAGCTCACCTACCCAGGGGGCAATGGGCTACACCTTC.